This T cell receptor (beta chain) was retrieved from a study of CD8+CD57+ T cells in acquired aplastic anemia (dated by TCRdb to the late 2010s). Notes on the research overall: A mean of around 3.3 ug of DNA, ranging from roughly 0.19 to 30 ug, was extracted from sorted CD4+ and CD8+ cells. For healthy donor samples, the average read count was about 9.9 million for CD4+ cells and fewer than 14 million for CD8+ cells. The study at large found these results: Although 25 to 30 CD8+ CDR3 sequences were shared by patients and controls, these sequences appeared highly expressed in patients and within the immunodominant clones of patients. CD8+ Simpson's diversity did not differ significantly between patients and healthy controls (P=0.060).

TCR beta VDJ combination and CDR3 sequence profiling used genomic DNA as the template. TCR repertoire sequencing was run on an Illumina HiSeq 2000. As for the authors' bioinformatics: Repertoire assessment relied on Simpson's diversity index, CDR3 size and DJ length profiles, and TRBV/TRBJ rearrangement plots. Whichever DNA sequence was most abundant in the deep sequencing data was defined as the immunodominant clone. CDR3 amino acid sequences were checked for sharing between subjects and were compared against published repertoires and the VDJdb database. Clones were called with MiXCR by TCRdb after fastp trimmed the public reads at Q25, and only in-frame beta chains were retained. For every CDR3 protein sequence, its rows merge into one entry that carries the most common genes and DNA. The V and J calls were not made by the authors but by TCRdb's processing. The sample table lists under 250,000 distinct CDR3 sequences, roughly 33% of them with a count of one. The top ten hold 0.95% to 1.2% of the sample.

Many counts were recorded for this clonotype. Its antigen target is currently unknown. The sample holds no much larger clone one base away, and base qualities are not on file. V and J are truncated by 4 bases and 2 bases respectively, leaving an intervening sequence of 16 bases. CDR1 SGHRS and CDR2 YFSETQ are derived from the germline V gene. The CDR3 numbers 16 residues from cysteine through phenylalanine. Only CDR3 DNA remains: 48 bases, in frame from the first base. The study deep-sequenced TCR repertoires of sorted CD4+ and CD8+ blood T cells from severe aplastic anemia patients and healthy subjects. Ficoll-Paque density gradient centrifugation was used to isolate peripheral blood mononuclear cells. Before DNA extraction, CD4+ and CD8+ T cells were sorted by FACS or by magnetic beads.

The chain is made from TRBV5-1 and TRBJ2-1; the D gene is perhaps TRBD1, from 5 matching bases. The material sequenced was sorted CD4+, CD8+, or CD8+CD57+ T cells (not recorded which) from PBMCs. This receptor was taken from a human donor in good health, serving as a control. The sequenced DNA is TGCGCCAGCAGCCTTACTCCAGGGCTCCCCTACAATGAGCAGTTCTTC. Translated, it gives CASSLTPGLPYNEQFF.